The 10 T cell receptor beta chains given below trace back to one sample, sequenced in a study of beta chain features in type 1 diabetes. cDNA synthesis used the whole RNA isolate, giving expressed TCRB sequences. Profiled with immunoSEQ multiplex PCR; TCRdb holds only in-frame clones, not every one. The sample yields around 200,000 clones, about an eighth seen once. The specimen sequenced was central memory CD4+ T cells from blood. All receptors derive from a woman aged 18-30 years in good health.

This clone has only a few counts. The J gene is TRBJ1-2, the V gene TRBV7-8; TRBD1 agrees at 8 bases. The ends lost 3 bases at V and 4 bases at J; junction bases unmatched: 7. Germline assignment: CDR1 SGHVS and CDR2 FQNEAQ. The CDR3 length is 15 residues. The CDR3 loop is CASSLDRVTSYGYTF. The CDR3 DNA sequence: TGTGCCAGCAGCTTGGACAGGGTGACCTCCTATGGCTACACCTTC.

The rearrangement joins TRBV29-1 to TRBJ1-2; maybe TRBD1 (5 bases). V was pared by 0 bases and J by 6 bases, with 11 bases between. The CDR3 spans 13 residues. Germline CDR1 reads SQVTM; CDR2 reads ANQGSEA. The CDR3 reads CSVEEVGVHGYTF. For the CDR3, the DNA is TGCAGCGTTGAAGAGGTAGGGGTCCATGGCTACACCTTC. The full variable domain, its missing parts supplied by reference TRBV29-1 and TRBJ1-2, is SAVISQKPSRDICQRGTSLTIQCQVDSQVTMMFWYRQQPGQSLTLIATANQGSEATYESGFVIDKFPISRPNLTFSTLTVSNMSPEDSSIYLCSVEEVGVHGYTFGSGTRLTVV.

The chain recombines TRBV4-2 with TRBJ2-5, with TRBD2 matching over 8 bases. This CDR3 region has 14 residues. Germline CDR1 reads LGHNA; CDR2 reads YNFKEQ. J lost 1 base, V lost 5 bases, and 3 bases had no gene match. This CDR3 reads CASSLAGSQETQYF. CDR3 nucleotides: TGTGCCAGCAGCTTAGCGGGGAGCCAAGAGACCCAGTACTTC.

This clone occurred a few times. The rearrangement joins TRBV5-1 to TRBJ1-1; 9 positions agree with TRBD1. Germline V gives CDR1 SGHRS, CDR2 YFSETQ. The CDR3 consists of 15 residues. With 6 bases clipped from V and 0 bases from J, the junction kept 6 bases outside the gene matches. The CDR3 protein is CASTRQGDMNTEAFF. Written as DNA, the CDR3 is TGCGCCAGCACGAGACAGGGGGATATGAACACTGAAGCTTTCTTT.

This clone was recorded a few times. J is TRBJ1-4 and V is TRBV4-1; 8 nucleotides align to TRBD1. The CDR3 extends over 15 amino acids. Germline trimming cut 4 bases from V and 7 bases from J; bases unmatched to any gene: 8. Germline lookup yields CDR1 MGHRA and CDR2 YSYEKL. DNA of the CDR3: TGCGCCAGCAGCCCCCAACAGGGGGAAGGTGAAAAACTGTTTTTT. This codes for CASSPQQGEGEKLFF.

The sample holds a few counts of this clone. The V gene is TRBV20-1, the J gene TRBJ2-7, with D hard to call. Germline V gene data show CDR1 as DFQATT and CDR2 as SNEGSKA (reference sequence). The ends were cut back, 3 bases at V and 1 base at J, with 4 bases in the middle. The CDR3 sequence is 11 residues long. In nucleotides, the CDR3 is TGCAGTGCTAGCAATTCCTACGAGCAGTACTTC. This gives the protein CSASNSYEQYF.

A word on this clone: The same CDR3 can be traced to other DNA sequences in this sample. The genes are TRBV5-1 and TRBJ2-6, with D maybe TRBD1 (6 bases). There are 16 residues in the CDR3. Germline V gene sequence: CDR1 SGHRS, CDR2 YFSETQ. V shed 0 bases and J shed 1 base, with 8 bases lying between them. As DNA, the CDR3 is TGCGCCAGCAGCTTGGAAAGGGGGTCTGGGGCCAACGTCCTGACTTTC. This translates into CASSLERGSGANVLTF.

CDR3: CASSKVVAGDNQPQHF. The DNA for the CDR3 is TGTGCCAGCAGCAAAGTCGTCGCAGGCGACAATCAGCCCCAGCATTTT. This chain connects TRBV21-1 to TRBJ1-5; the table's D call, TRBD1, has no DNA check behind it. TRBV21-1 is shown as a pseudogene. The CDR3 spans 16 residues.

The chain joins TRBV6-6 to TRBJ1-1, with D unclear. Trimming pared 8 bases from V and 0 bases from J, leaving 10 bases between. CDR1 MNHNY and CDR2 SVGAGI come from the germline V gene (reference sequence). The CDR3 sequence is 13 residues long. In DNA form, the CDR3 reads TGTGCCAGCGAGAGAGAGATGAACACTGAAGCTTTCTTT. It specifies CASEREMNTEAFF.

This clone was seen only a few times. Other DNA sequences in this sample translate to the same CDR3. The chain carries TRBV7-9 and TRBJ1-5; D is unclear. The V gene's germline CDR1 is SEHNR and CDR2 FQNEAQ (reference sequence). The CDR3 contains 13 residues. Trimming took 5 bases from V and 5 from J, leaving 10 bases between them. The CDR3 loop reads CASSPRRDQPQHF. DNA for the CDR3: TGTGCCAGCAGCCCCCGGAGGGATCAGCCCCAGCATTTT.